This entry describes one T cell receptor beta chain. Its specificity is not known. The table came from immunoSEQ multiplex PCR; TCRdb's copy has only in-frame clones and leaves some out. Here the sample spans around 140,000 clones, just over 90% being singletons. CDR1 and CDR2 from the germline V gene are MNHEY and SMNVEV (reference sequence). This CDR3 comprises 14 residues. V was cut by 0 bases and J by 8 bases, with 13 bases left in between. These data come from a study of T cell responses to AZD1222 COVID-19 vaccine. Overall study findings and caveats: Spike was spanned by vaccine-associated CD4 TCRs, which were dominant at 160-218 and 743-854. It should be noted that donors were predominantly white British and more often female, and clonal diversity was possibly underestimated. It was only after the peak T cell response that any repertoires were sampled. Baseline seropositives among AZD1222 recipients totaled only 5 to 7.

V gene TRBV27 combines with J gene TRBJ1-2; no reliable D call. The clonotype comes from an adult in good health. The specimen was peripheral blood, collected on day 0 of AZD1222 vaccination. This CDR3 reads CASSLSGSAGGYTF. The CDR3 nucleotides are TGTGCCAGCAGTTTATCGGGATCCGCGGGCGGCTACACCTTC.